The 21 T cell receptor beta chains given below trace back to one sample, sequenced in a study of post-analysis software for immune sequencing data. The antigens for these receptors are not known. TCR beta cDNA libraries included unique molecular identifiers. MiXCR was run by TCRdb on the PCR reads, yielding one entry per CDR3 protein. The sample lists fewer than 700,000 distinct CDR3 sequences, 44% occurring once. Findings of the study overall: Five TRBV segments, including TRBV5-6, TRBV5-1 and TRBV20-1, were more frequent in patients than controls.

Sequencing was done on a sample of blood. These receptors originate from a girl between 10 and 17 years old with multiple sclerosis.

The chain links TRBV12-3 or TRBV12-4 to TRBJ2-1; D unclear. Trimming removed 3 bases at V and 9 bases at J, with 9 bases between. The CDR3 length is 12 residues. The CDR3 DNA is TGTGCCAGCAGTTTCTCCAAGGGTGAGCAGTTCTTC. Translating it yields CASSFSKGEQFF.

The rearrangement joins TRBV10-3 to TRBJ2-5; D is undetermined. Germline V gene sequence: CDR1 ENHRY, CDR2 SYGVKD. The V end lost 8 bases, the J end lost 2 bases, and 9 bases lay between the germline ends. The CDR3 extends over 12 amino acids. The CDR3 loop is CAIGVSQETQYF. CDR3 in DNA: TGTGCCATCGGGGTCTCTCAAGAGACCCAGTACTTC.

This rearrangement joins TRBV7-9 to TRBJ1-2, with 7 bases fitting TRBD1. V lost 1 base, J lost 4 bases, and 6 bases stayed unmatched. Germline V gene lookup returns CDR1 SEHNR and CDR2 FQNEAQ (reference sequence). The CDR3 extends over 15 amino acids. The CDR3 spells CASSLGQGVPYGYTF. The CDR3 DNA follows: TGTGCCAGCAGCTTAGGGCAGGGGGTGCCCTATGGCTACACCTTC.

This clonotype was counted a few times. The V and J genes are TRBV7-6 and TRBJ2-5, with 9 bases matching TRBD1. The J call is uncertain, as TRBJ2-7 better fits the DNA end. The germline V gene has CDR1 SGHVS and CDR2 FNYEAQ. The CDR3 is made up of 14 amino acids. The CDR3, as DNA: TGTGCCAGCAGCGCCCAACAGGGGGCTCGCGAGCAGTACTTC. It translates to CASSAQQGAREQYF.

This clonotype has a handful of counts. CDR3 protein: CASSQDRSLVVWNEQFF. In nucleotides, the CDR3 is TGTGCCAGCAGCCAAGATAGGTCACTAGTAGTGTGGAATGAGCAGTTCTTC. The V gene is TRBV4-2, the J gene TRBJ2-1; D is possibly TRBD2 (5 bases). CDR3 length: 17 residues. From germline, CDR1 is LGHNA and CDR2 YNFKEQ. Trimming pared 0 bases from V and 7 bases from J, leaving 19 bases between.

The chain is built from TRBV27 and TRBJ2-5; 9 positions match TRBD2. V trimming: 8 bases; J trimming: 11 bases; junction bases outside the gene matches: 18. Looked up from germline, CDR1 is MNHEY and CDR2 is SMNVEV (reference sequence). The CDR3 is 15 residues long. CDR3 amino acids: CASGNGGGALDEQYF. In DNA form, the CDR3 reads TGTGCCAGCGGGAACGGCGGGGGGGCCTTGGATGAGCAGTACTTC.

The chain joins TRBV6-5 to TRBJ1-2, with TRBD1 as a possible D gene (5 bases). The CDR3 is 13 amino acids. CDR1 and CDR2 from the germline V gene are MNHEY and SVGAGI. Trimming removed 8 bases at V and 4 bases at J, with 14 bases between. In DNA form, the CDR3 reads TGTGCCAGCCAGCCAGGGAAGGGCTATGGCTACACCTTC. It translates to CASQPGKGYGYTF.

Here the CDR3 DNA reads TGTGCCATCAGCCAAGGTAGCGGGATCTCCTACAATGAGCAGTTCTTC. It specifies CAISQGSGISYNEQFF. The V gene is TRBV10-3, the J gene TRBJ2-1; 8 bases agree with TRBD2. The trim removed 6 bases at V and 0 bases at J, leaving 7 bases unmatched. The germline V gene has CDR1 ENHRY and CDR2 SYGVKD. The CDR3 contains 16 residues.

This clonotype has just one count. The rearrangement links TRBV7-9 to TRBJ2-5, with 10 bases matching TRBD2. Trimming at V came to 5 bases and at J to 5 bases, leaving 2 bases not matched to a gene. Germline CDR1 SEHNR, CDR2 FQNEAQ (reference sequence). The CDR3 runs to 13 residues. The CDR3 is CASSAGLAETQYF. CDR3 DNA: TGTGCCAGCAGCGCGGGACTAGCGGAGACCCAGTACTTC.

In the case of this clonotype: At one of its ends the junction is not consistent with the germline gene, which may arise from a read error. The chain uses TRBV14 and TRBJ2-1; D not certain. The CDR3 extends over 16 amino acids. Per germline, CDR1 SGHDN and CDR2 FVKESK. The CDR3 bases are TGTGCCGGCAGCCACCTGGGCCCTAGCTCCTACAATGAGCAGTTCTTC. Translated: CAGSHLGPSSYNEQFF. The full variable domain, in which reference TRBV14 and TRBJ2-1 provide the parts outside the CDR3, is EAGVTQFPSHSVIEKGQTVTLRCDPISGHDNLYWYRRVMGKEIKFLLHFVKESKQDESGMPNNRFLAERTGGTYSTLKVQPAELEDSGVYFCAGSHLGPSSYNEQFFGPGTRLTVL.

The genes are TRBV5-5 and TRBJ2-1, with D maybe TRBD2 (6 bases). The CDR3 is 15 residues long. V dropped 4 bases and J dropped 6 bases, with 17 bases sitting between them. The germline V gene encodes CDR1 SGHKS and CDR2 YYEKEE (reference sequence). The CDR3 loop is CASSQGGPSINEQFF. In DNA form, the CDR3 reads TGTGCCAGCAGCCAAGGAGGGCCTAGCATCAATGAGCAGTTCTTC.

The V gene is TRBV7-2, the J gene TRBJ1-2; D is undetermined. CDR1 and CDR2 from the germline V gene are SGHTA and FQGNSA. Trimming pared 5 bases from V and 3 bases from J, leaving 16 bases between. The CDR3 sequence is 15 residues long. The CDR3 loop reads CASSPRARADYGYTF. Written as DNA, the CDR3 is TGTGCCAGCAGCCCCCGGGCCCGAGCGGACTATGGCTACACCTTC.

This clonotype was counted only a few times. The V gene is TRBV6-6, the J gene TRBJ2-1, with D perhaps TRBD2 (5 bases). V was clipped by 6 bases and J by 8 bases, with 14 bases between them. This CDR3 is built from 13 residues. The germline V gene encodes CDR1 MNHNY and CDR2 SVGAGI (reference sequence). CDR3 coding DNA: TGTGCCAGCAGCGACCAAGAGGGAGATGAGCAGTTCTTC. It codes for CASSDQEGDEQFF.

V and J are TRBV20-1 and TRBJ2-7; D tentatively reads TRBD1 or TRBD2 (5 bases each). The V end lost 5 bases, the J end lost 2 bases, and 10 bases lay between the germline ends. The CDR3 spans 12 residues. CDR1 is DFQATT and CDR2 is SNEGSKA in the germline V gene (reference sequence). The CDR3 DNA follows: TGCAGTGCTGAGGGGTTGCCCTACGAGCAGTACTTC. It is translated as CSAEGLPYEQYF.

The V and J genes are TRBV5-1 and TRBJ1-5, with 9 positions matching TRBD1. V trimming: 5 bases; J trimming: 5 bases; junction bases outside the gene matches: 11. The germline CDR1 and CDR2 sequences are SGHRS and YFSETQ. This CDR3 has 16 amino acids. In nucleotides, the CDR3 is TGCGCCAGCAGTCCCGCCGGGACAGGGAACGATCAGCCCCAGCATTTT. Translated: CASSPAGTGNDQPQHF. Full variable domain (outside the CDR3, taken from reference TRBV5-1 and TRBJ1-5): KAGVTQTPRYLIKTRGQQVTLSCSPISGHRSVSWYQQTPGQGLQFLFEYFSETQRNKGNFPGRFSGRQFSNSRSEMNVSTLELGDSALYLCASSPAGTGNDQPQHFGDGTRLSIL.

Only a few counts were recorded for this clonotype. The rearrangement uses TRBV12-3 or TRBV12-4 and TRBJ1-2; D is undetermined. V was pared by 8 bases and J by 2 bases, with 21 bases between. The length of the CDR3 is 16 residues. For the CDR3, the DNA is TGTGCCAGCTTGCCCGGCCGGCGGACGGGCAACTATGGCTACACCTTC. Translated, it gives CASLPGRRTGNYGYTF.

The genes are TRBV5-4 and TRBJ2-3; maybe TRBD2 (5 bases). Germline lookup yields CDR1 SGHNT and CDR2 YYREEE (reference sequence). The CDR3 is made up of 15 amino acids. The V and J ends lost 4 bases and 1 base respectively, with 13 bases between them. CDR3: CASSQAGGRTDTQYF. DNA of the CDR3: TGTGCCAGCAGCCAAGCAGGCGGGCGCACAGATACGCAGTATTTT.

The rearrangement links TRBV12-3 or TRBV12-4 to TRBJ2-3; D perhaps matches TRBD2 (6 bases). This CDR3 has 16 amino acids. With 2 bases removed from V and 4 bases from J, the gap between germline ends came to 16 bases. Here the CDR3 reads CASSLRRAGSADTQYF. As DNA, the CDR3 is TGTGCCAGCAGTTTAAGGCGGGCGGGGAGCGCAGATACGCAGTATTTT.

The V call is TRBV6-6, the J call TRBJ1-1, with 8 bases fitting TRBD1. The V gene's germline CDR1 is MNHNY and CDR2 SVGAGI (reference sequence). The CDR3 consists of 13 residues. The J segment lost 5 bases and the V segment lost 2 bases, leaving 1 base of the junction unmatched. DNA of the CDR3: TGTGCCAGCAGTTACGACAGGGGTACTGAAGCTTTCTTT. Protein sequence: CASSYDRGTEAFF.

The sample holds a few counts of this clonotype. CDR3 sequence (DNA): TGTGCCATCAGTGAGTCAGGGACAGGGGGCGAGGAGACCCAGTACTTC. Residues: CAISESGTGGEETQYF. V usage is TRBV10-3 and J usage is TRBJ2-5; TRBD1 agrees at 12 bases. The CDR3 length is 16 residues. Per germline, CDR1 ENHRY and CDR2 SYGVKD. V was pared by 0 bases and J by 5 bases, with 4 bases of the junction left unmatched.

The DNA for the CDR3 is TGCAGCGTTGTAGGTCTAGCGGGCGGGTGGGATACGCAGTATTTT. Translating it yields CSVVGLAGGWDTQYF. This chain uses TRBV29-1 with TRBJ2-3; TRBD2 aligns across 8 bases. Germline CDR1 and CDR2: SQVTM and ANQGSEA. J gave up 6 bases and V 4 bases, and 12 bases lay outside the gene matches. The CDR3 loop spans 15 amino acids.